The 11 T cell receptor beta chains given below trace back to one sample, sequenced in a study of control samples from healthy donors and cancer patients. The data were produced by immunoSEQ multiplex PCR, yet TCRdb's version contains in-frame clones alone and is incomplete. Seen here are roughly 160,000 clones, roughly 95% observed once, and the top ten hold over 0.9%. Specimen: blood. These receptors all stem from a woman in her twenties or thirties in good health.

The rearrangement uses TRBV4-2 and TRBJ1-6; 7 positions match TRBD1. CDR3 length equals 17 residues. V lost 1 base to trimming and J lost 5 bases; unmatched junction nucleotides: 8. The V gene's germline CDR1 is LGHNA and CDR2 YNFKEQ. This chain's CDR3 is CASSQGAGTANNSPLHF. Here the CDR3 DNA reads TGTGCCAGCAGCCAAGGAGCCGGGACAGCTAATAATTCACCCCTCCACTTT.

A note on this clone: The junction departs from the called germline gene at one end, perhaps through a read error. V and J are TRBV19 and TRBJ1-5, with a possible D match to TRBD1 (5 bases). The germline V gene encodes CDR1 LNHDA and CDR2 SQIVND (reference sequence). CDR3 size: 16 residues. CDR3 residues: CASSRFREFVDQSQHF. Here the CDR3 DNA reads TGTGCCAGTAGTAGGTTCAGGGAATTTGTGGATCAGTCCCAGCATTTT.

The chain uses TRBV11-1 and TRBJ2-5; possible D gene TRBD2, 6 bases. The CDR3 is made up of 13 amino acids. Germline V gives CDR1 SGHAT, CDR2 FQDESV (reference sequence). Trimming pared 6 bases from V and 10 bases from J, leaving 18 bases between. CDR3 bases: TGTGCCAGCAGAAGGGGACTGCCGGGGATCCAGTACTTC. Translating it yields CASRRGLPGIQYF.

The chain employs TRBV27 and TRBJ1-1, with D possibly matching TRBD1 (6 bases). The CDR3 has 13 amino acids. Germline V lookup: CDR1 MNHEY, CDR2 SMNVEV (reference sequence). Between the trimmed V and J ends, which lost 3 bases and 6 bases, there was a span of 11 bases. As DNA, the CDR3 is TGTGCCAGCAGTTTTGGGGGGGCCGCTGAAGCTTTCTTT. It translates to CASSFGGAAEAFF.

DNA of the CDR3: TGTGCCAGCAGTTTATCACAGGGAGGGCTCTATGGCTACACCTTC. It is translated as CASSLSQGGLYGYTF. V usage is TRBV28 and J usage is TRBJ1-2, with D perhaps matching TRBD1 (6 bases). V lost 1 base to trimming and J lost 4 bases, with 13 bases between them. This CDR3 contains 15 residues. CDR1 and CDR2 from the germline V gene are MDHEN and SYDVKM.

The chain couples TRBV7-9 to TRBJ2-4; 8 bases are shared with TRBD2. In germline, CDR1 is SEHNR, CDR2 FQNEAQ (reference sequence). V was clipped by 5 bases and J by 1 base; unmatched bases: 13. This CDR3 spans 18 amino acids. In DNA form, the CDR3 reads TGTGCCAGCAGCCCACAAGGCGGGGGGTTCTCGGCCAAAAACATTCAGTACTTC. It encodes CASSPQGGGFSAKNIQYF.

The chain is built from TRBV7-2 and TRBJ1-4, with D perhaps TRBD1 (6 bases). Trimming took 2 bases from V and 5 from J, leaving 12 bases between them. From germline, CDR1 is SGHTA and CDR2 FQGNSA. CDR3 length equals 15 residues. The CDR3 coding sequence is TGTGCCAGCAGCTTACGCAGGAGGGGGAATGAAAAACTGTTTTTT. Amino acids: CASSLRRRGNEKLFF.

This chain links TRBV7-2 with TRBJ1-4, with 7 bases identical to TRBD1. The germline V gene has CDR1 SGHTA and CDR2 FQGNSA. After removal of 6 bases from V and 8 bases from J, the junction contained 9 bases not matched to a gene. The CDR3 has 14 residues. CDR3 sequence: CASRRDRVGEKLFF. In nucleotides, the CDR3 is TGTGCCAGCAGGAGAGACAGGGTGGGGGAAAAACTGTTTTTT.

The genes are TRBV24-1 and TRBJ2-2; D ambiguous. The CDR3 sequence is 12 residues long. The germline V gene encodes CDR1 KGHDR and CDR2 SFDVKD. Deletions cut 7 bases from V and 6 bases from J, with 8 bases between. CDR3 nucleotide sequence: TGTGCCACCAGAAAGGGCCCCGGGGAGCTGTTTTTT. Translating gives CATRKGPGELFF.

The rearrangement uses TRBV2 and TRBJ1-5, with TRBD1 matching 12 bases. The ends lost 5 bases at V and 5 bases at J; junction bases unmatched: 10. The CDR3 length is 17 residues. From germline, CDR1 is SNHLY and CDR2 FYNNEI. The CDR3 bases are TGTGCCAGCAGTACCGAACCGGGACAGGGGGCTGATCAGCCCCAGCATTTT. Protein sequence: CASSTEPGQGADQPQHF.

The rearrangement uses TRBV11-2 and TRBJ2-3, with a possible D match to TRBD2 (5 bases). Per the germline V gene, CDR1 is SGHAT and CDR2 is FQNNGV. Trimming shortened V by 2 bases and J by 1 base, and 13 bases separated the two germline ends. The CDR3 runs to 16 residues. The CDR3 DNA follows: TGTGCCAGCAGCTTACGCTCTAGCACCCGCACAGATACGCAGTATTTT. Protein: CASSLRSSTRTDTQYF.